This is a list of T cell receptor beta chains from one sample in a study of cytotoxic CD8 clonotypes in ibrutinib-treated CLL. Produced via immunoSEQ multiplex PCR; TCRdb's table is partial and in-frame only. In the table there are about 300,000 clones, approximately 79% of which are singletons. The sample consisted of PBMCs, taken at disease progression, from a patient treated with ibrutinib. The receptors stem from a human donor with chronic lymphocytic leukemia. CDR3s include the opening cysteine and the closing phenylalanine or tryptophan. A D gene is named only where the DNA matches it firmly. Clone size is stated in some rows and not others, as once, few, many or a class when expanded.

j_gene: TRBJ2-5; v_gene: TRBV7-2; d_gene: TRBD2; abundance: .; CDR3aa: CASSAPIGTSGGARKTQYF; CDR3nt: TGTGCCAGCAGCGCGCCGATCGGGACTAGCGGGGGGGCTAGGAAGACCCAGTACTTC
j_gene: TRBJ2-7; v_gene: TRBV5-4; d_gene: .; abundance: .; CDR3aa: CASSLTVLGREEQYF; CDR3nt: TGTGCCAGCAGCTTGACAGTCCTAGGAAGGGAAGAGCAGTACTTC
j_gene: TRBJ2-7; v_gene: TRBV6-5; d_gene: TRBD1; abundance: .; CDR3aa: CASSAGQGLEQYF; CDR3nt: TGTGCCAGCAGCGCGGGACAGGGTTTGGAGCAGTACTTC
j_gene: TRBJ2-5; v_gene: TRBV5-1; d_gene: .; abundance: .; CDR3aa: CASRLDWTQYF; CDR3nt: TGCGCCAGCAGATTAGACTGGACCCAGTACTTC
j_gene: TRBJ2-3; v_gene: TRBV5-1; d_gene: TRBD2; abundance: .; CDR3aa: CASSLPTSGRLIDTQYF; CDR3nt: TGCGCCAGCAGCTTGCCCACTAGCGGGAGGTTGATAGATACGCAGTATTTT
j_gene: TRBJ2-1; v_gene: TRBV7-9; d_gene: .; abundance: .; CDR3aa: CASSLFLEEQFF; CDR3nt: TGTGCCAGCAGCTTATTTCTGGAGGAGCAGTTCTTC
j_gene: TRBJ1-6; v_gene: TRBV9; d_gene: .; abundance: .; CDR3aa: CASSVDVGNSPLHF; CDR3nt: TGTGCCAGCAGCGTAGACGTTGGGAATTCACCCCTCCACTTT
j_gene: TRBJ2-7; v_gene: TRBV29-1; d_gene: .; abundance: .; CDR3aa: CSATGISSYEQYF; CDR3nt: TGCAGCGCGACAGGCATAAGCTCCTACGAGCAGTACTTC
j_gene: TRBJ2-1; v_gene: TRBV7-9; d_gene: TRBD2; abundance: few; CDR3aa: CASSLGVAGDVNEQFF; CDR3nt: TGTGCCAGCAGCTTAGGGGTAGCGGGAGATGTCAATGAGCAGTTCTTC
j_gene: TRBJ2-5; v_gene: TRBV5-1; d_gene: TRBD2; abundance: .; CDR3aa: CASSPGPGGETQYF; CDR3nt: TGCGCCAGCAGCCCCGGACCGGGGGGGGAGACCCAGTACTTC
j_gene: TRBJ2-1; v_gene: TRBV6-5; d_gene: .; abundance: .; CDR3aa: CASSSPAEQFF; CDR3nt: TGTGCCAGCAGTTCCCCGGCAGAGCAGTTCTTC
j_gene: TRBJ2-1; v_gene: TRBV7-9; d_gene: TRBD1; abundance: .; CDR3aa: CASSLTGYNEQFF; CDR3nt: TGTGCCAGCAGCTTGACAGGGTACAATGAGCAGTTCTTC
j_gene: TRBJ2-7; v_gene: TRBV11-3; d_gene: TRBD1; abundance: .; CDR3aa: CASSYYRDRGSLDEQYF; CDR3nt: TGTGCCAGCAGCTACTACCGGGACAGGGGGAGTTTGGACGAGCAGTACTTC
j_gene: TRBJ1-2; v_gene: TRBV5-6; d_gene: .; abundance: .; CDR3aa: CASSLLENYGYTF; CDR3nt: TGTGCCAGCAGCTTGCTCGAGAACTATGGCTACACCTTC
j_gene: TRBJ2-2; v_gene: TRBV29-1; d_gene: .; abundance: .; CDR3aa: CSVAHRETATGELFF; CDR3nt: TGCAGCGTTGCTCACAGGGAGACCGCCACCGGGGAGCTGTTTTTT
j_gene: TRBJ2-7; v_gene: TRBV11-2; d_gene: .; abundance: once; CDR3aa: CASSRGSPYEQYF; CDR3nt: TGTGCCAGCAGCCGTGGGAGCCCCTACGAGCAGTACTTC
j_gene: TRBJ1-1; v_gene: TRBV10-3; d_gene: TRBD1; abundance: .; CDR3aa: CAISGTGGNTEAFF; CDR3nt: TGTGCCATCAGTGGGACAGGGGGTAACACTGAAGCTTTCTTT
j_gene: TRBJ2-3; v_gene: TRBV27; d_gene: .; abundance: .; CDR3aa: CASSTPYTDTQYF; CDR3nt: TGTGCCAGCAGCACACCCTACACAGATACGCAGTATTTT
j_gene: TRBJ1-3; v_gene: TRBV11-3; d_gene: TRBD1; abundance: .; CDR3aa: CASSLNRDRGPGNTIYF; CDR3nt: TGTGCCAGCAGCTTGAACCGGGACAGGGGACCAGGAAACACCATATATTTT
j_gene: TRBJ1-2; v_gene: TRBV4-1; d_gene: TRBD1; abundance: .; CDR3aa: CASSPGGGASGYGYTF; CDR3nt: TGCGCCAGCAGCCCAGGGGGTGGAGCTAGTGGCTATGGCTACACCTTC
j_gene: TRBJ2-2; v_gene: TRBV2; d_gene: .; abundance: few; CDR3aa: CASSEVPGELFF; CDR3nt: TGTGCCAGCAGTGAAGTTCCCGGGGAGCTGTTTTTT
j_gene: TRBJ2-2; v_gene: TRBV5-1; d_gene: .; abundance: .; CDR3aa: CASSRSGTGELFF; CDR3nt: TGCGCCAGCAGCAGGAGTGGCACCGGGGAGCTGTTTTTT
j_gene: TRBJ2-4; v_gene: TRBV5-1; d_gene: TRBD1; abundance: .; CDR3aa: CASSPEGPTGILAKNIQYF; CDR3nt: TGCGCCAGCAGCCCGGAAGGCCCGACAGGGATCCTAGCCAAAAACATTCAGTACTTC
j_gene: TRBJ2-5; v_gene: TRBV5-1; d_gene: TRBD1; abundance: .; CDR3aa: CASSLEVTGQETQYF; CDR3nt: TGCGCCAGCAGCTTGGAGGTGACAGGGCAAGAGACCCAGTACTTC
j_gene: TRBJ2-1; v_gene: TRBV4-2; d_gene: .; abundance: .; CDR3aa: CASSLYNEQFF; CDR3nt: TGTGCCAGCAGCCTTTACAATGAGCAGTTCTTC
j_gene: TRBJ2-3; v_gene: TRBV2; d_gene: TRBD2; abundance: .; CDR3aa: CASPLAGGAGDTQYF; CDR3nt: TGTGCCAGCCCCTTAGCGGGAGGGGCGGGAGATACGCAGTATTTT
j_gene: TRBJ2-7; v_gene: TRBV29-1; d_gene: .; abundance: .; CDR3aa: CSAWDARGYEQYF; CDR3nt: TGCAGCGCCTGGGATGCTCGGGGCTACGAGCAGTACTTC
j_gene: TRBJ1-4; v_gene: TRBV11-1; d_gene: TRBD1; abundance: .; CDR3aa: CASSYRTGHNEKLFF; CDR3nt: TGTGCCAGCAGCTATCGGACAGGGCATAATGAAAAACTGTTTTTT
j_gene: TRBJ1-2; v_gene: TRBV15; d_gene: TRBD1; abundance: .; CDR3aa: CATSRTGTDLNGYTF; CDR3nt: TGTGCCACCAGCAGAACCGGGACAGATCTAAATGGCTACACCTTC